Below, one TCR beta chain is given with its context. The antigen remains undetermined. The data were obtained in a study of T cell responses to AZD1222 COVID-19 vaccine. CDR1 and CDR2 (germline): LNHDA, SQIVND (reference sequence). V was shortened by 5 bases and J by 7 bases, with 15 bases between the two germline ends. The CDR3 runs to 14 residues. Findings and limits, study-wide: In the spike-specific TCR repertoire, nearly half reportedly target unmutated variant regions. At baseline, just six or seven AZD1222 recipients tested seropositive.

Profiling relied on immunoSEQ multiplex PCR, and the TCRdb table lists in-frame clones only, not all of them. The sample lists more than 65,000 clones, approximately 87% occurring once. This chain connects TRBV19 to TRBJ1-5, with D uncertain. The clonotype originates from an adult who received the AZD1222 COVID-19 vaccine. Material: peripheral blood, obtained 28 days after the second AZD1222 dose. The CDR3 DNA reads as TGTGCCAGTAGTGGAAGCAGTTTGGGCCAGCCCCAGCATTTT. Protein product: CASSGSSLGQPQHF.